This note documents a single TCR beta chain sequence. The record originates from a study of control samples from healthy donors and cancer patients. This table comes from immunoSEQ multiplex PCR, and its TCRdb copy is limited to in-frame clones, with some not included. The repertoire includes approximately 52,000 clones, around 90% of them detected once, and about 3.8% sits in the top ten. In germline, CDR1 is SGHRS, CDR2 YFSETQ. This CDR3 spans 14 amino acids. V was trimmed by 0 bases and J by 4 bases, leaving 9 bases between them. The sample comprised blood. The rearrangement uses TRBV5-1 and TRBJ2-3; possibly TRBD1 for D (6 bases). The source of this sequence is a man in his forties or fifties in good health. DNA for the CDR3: TGCGCCAGCAGCTTGGCAACAGGGCCAGATACGCAGTATTTT. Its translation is CASSLATGPDTQYF.